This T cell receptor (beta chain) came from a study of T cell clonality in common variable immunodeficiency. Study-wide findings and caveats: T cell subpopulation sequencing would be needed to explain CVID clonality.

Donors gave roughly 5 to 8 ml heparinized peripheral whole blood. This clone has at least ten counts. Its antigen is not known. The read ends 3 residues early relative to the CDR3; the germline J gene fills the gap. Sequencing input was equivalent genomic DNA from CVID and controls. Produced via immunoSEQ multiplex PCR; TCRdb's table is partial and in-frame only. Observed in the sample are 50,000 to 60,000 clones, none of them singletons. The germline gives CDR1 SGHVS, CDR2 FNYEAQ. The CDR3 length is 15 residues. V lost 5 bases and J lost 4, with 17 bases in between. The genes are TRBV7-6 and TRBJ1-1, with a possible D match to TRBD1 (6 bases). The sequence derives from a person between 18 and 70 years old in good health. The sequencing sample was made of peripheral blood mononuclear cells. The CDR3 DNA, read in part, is TGTGCCAGCAGCCCAGGGACAAAGCTGGCCACTGAA. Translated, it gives CASSPGTKLATE. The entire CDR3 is CASSPGTKLATEAFF.